This T cell receptor beta chain was sequenced in a study of blood T cell repertoires in COVID-19. Whole-study context: Nucleic acid was either cDNA or gDNA, and it came from T cells, B-cell-depleted T cells, or PBMCs.

Participants were aged about 18 to 100 years from 24 US areas. Participants had their cohort set by participant-reported clinical history. The V gene lost 0 bases and the J gene lost 7 bases, with 9 bases spanning the gap. Germline V CDR1 and CDR2: LGHDT, YNNKEL (reference sequence). The CDR3 covers 13 residues. In the study's own analysis: Amplification of reference gene primers provided the estimated nucleated cell counts. The protocol was immunoSEQ multiplex PCR, while the TCRdb copy is restricted to in-frame clones and leaves out a portion. V and J calls plus clone size are reproduced from that table; the DNA served to infer D and trimming. The top ten hold 3% to 4% of the sample, which has approximately 150,000 clones, around 82% seen once.

The sample comprised PBMCs or T cells enriched from blood (not recorded which). The V gene is TRBV3-1 (or the pseudogene TRBV3-2), the J gene TRBJ1-1, with D perhaps TRBD1 (6 bases). The receptor was isolated from a man aged 45-65 years in a cohort exposed to, infected with or recovered from COVID-19 (not recorded which). As DNA, the CDR3 is TGTGCCAGCAGCCAAGAAGTCAGGGGTGAAGCTTTCTTT. Protein: CASSQEVRGEAFF.